This is a list of T cell receptor beta chains from one sample in a study of OX40 agonist ivuxolimab in advanced cancers. Only in-frame clones appear in the TCRdb table, and some are missing; sequencing was by immunoSEQ multiplex PCR. The sample contains some 100,000 clones, over 75% of which appear only once. This material consisted of CD4+ or CD8+ T cells sorted from blood, taken in a trial of the OX40 agonist ivuxolimab. All receptors derive from an adult with an advanced solid tumor such as melanoma, head and neck, liver or kidney cancer. Each CDR3 is given with its conserved first and last residue. Not all rows give a size; the values are once, few, many and, for expanded clones, a class.

abundance	v_gene	CDR3aa
.	TRBV30	CAWRPVVAAYNEQFF
.	TRBV4-1	CASSQDSGRVTDTQYF
.	TRBV5-1	CASSSGTGQTDTQYF
.	TRBV11-3	CASSLGRGSGTDTQYF
.	TRBV11-2	CASSSSGIWYEQYF
once	TRBV4-2	CASSPGGGHNEQFF
.	TRBV28	CASSEGSSYNEQFF
.	TRBV18	CASSPLGDGYTF
.	TRBV27	CASSFSLLRSYEQYF
.	TRBV5-1	CASSHGQGNEQYF
.	TRBV27	CASSRGLAGEGNTGELFF
few	TRBV10-2	CASSLSGTSGGSTDTQYF
once	TRBV30	CAWRAATGNTIYF
.	TRBV28	CASSLLAGAGYTF
.	TRBV5-1	CASSWQGREGEQFF
.	TRBV18	CASSPGGQTGQPQHF
.	TRBV5-3	CARSRGGPFPIGGEAYEQYF
.	TRBV5-1	CASSLTSGSVDEQFF
.	TRBV19	CASSPNRGTDEQYF
.	TRBV4-1	CASSQVAAVGSYEQYF
.	TRBV27	CASRKGTEPYEQYF
once	TRBV5-6	CASSPGPRNYEQYF
few	TRBV15	CATSRGAGHTETQYF
.	TRBV19	CASSMVLGMDGYTF
.	TRBV30	CAWTIGVAGERDEQFF
once	TRBV5-1	CASSLEGTYEQYF
.	TRBV30	CAWRGTSATYEQYF
.	TRBV6-1	CASRNTGVETQYF
.	TRBV5-1	CASSNTGGHEQYF
.	TRBV6-5	CASSQAGGARNIQYF
.	TRBV9	CASSVMGLAGVGELFF
.	TRBV6-6	CASRRSGIYNEQFF
.	TRBV18	CASSPPVGGFHEQYF
.	TRBV18	CASSPRVGGISTEAFF
.	TRBV4-2	CASSQDSPSANNEQFF
.	TRBV7-2	CASSLVRDSTQHF
few	TRBV5-1	CASSLGAGDNTEAFF
.	TRBV7-9	CASSLQLVNTEAFF
.	TRBV6-5	CASMRQGPGELFF
.	TRBV10-1	CASSEITGGEQYF
.	TRBV7-2	CASSSVGTDTQYF
.	TRBV10-3	CAITGQEGLGEQYF
.	TRBV18	CASSPPVALSYNEQFF
few	TRBV14	CASSQSLTSTDTQYF
.	TRBV6-5	CASSYRTSREDTQYF
.	TRBV7-2	CASSLESAAASTDTQYF
.	TRBV12-2	CASRLVAGGPHEQYF
.	TRBV5-1	CASSQEGGPTDTQYF
.	TRBV9	CASSVSGRGSYNEQFF
.	TRBV2	CASGTDSNQPQHF
.	TRBV5-1	CASSLVGEFTDTQYF
.	TRBV6-5	CASSYGAYPDTQYF
.	TRBV18	CASSPQGAFGEQYF
.	TRBV5-4	CASSKGTLNTEAFF
.	TRBV28	CASSFGTNPYVAEAFF
.	TRBV6-5	CASLAAGAGNTIYF
.	TRBV10-1	CASSETTQGRTQYF